This T cell receptor beta chain appears in the sequencing data of a study of cytomegalovirus exposure and HLA in healthy donors. On the study more broadly: Of the donors genotyped, several hundred in all, 65% to 90% fell in the Caucasian-associated ancestry cluster.

V was pared by 0 bases and J by 0 bases, with 4 bases between. The CDR3 extends over 14 amino acids. Germline V gene lookup returns CDR1 SGHNT and CDR2 YYREEE (reference sequence). This clone appeared a single time. What it binds is not known. The PCR ran on 60 Vbeta and 13 Jbeta primers. Repertoires were generated with immunoSEQ multiplex PCR, while TCRdb's copy carries only in-frame clones and drops some. The sample consists of about 87,000 clones, around 68% of them appearing once. Study-wide findings and caveats: The majority of TCR sequences were rare, yet some public TCRs appeared in many donors.

The sequenced material came from PBMCs. This TCR was sampled from a man aged 25-45 years in good health and CMV-seropositive. The chain links TRBV5-4 to TRBJ1-3, with no clear D. In DNA form, the CDR3 reads TGTGCCAGCAGCTTGGGACACTCTGGAAACACCATATATTTT. Translated: CASSLGHSGNTIYF.